This is a list of T cell receptor beta chains from one sample in a study of T-cell memory formation after mild COVID-19. MiXCR, run by TCRdb on the 5' RACE reads, gives a single entry per CDR3 protein. The table has hundreds of thousands of distinct CDR3 sequences, 16% seen once. The specimen sequenced was PBMCs or a T cell subset sorted from them (not recorded which). These receptors all stem from a man aged 18 to 30 who had mild COVID-19 (a few samples of this study predate the infection). Cell type and time point are not known. Both conserved end residues are part of each CDR3. The D gene is left open where the match is weak. Clone size is given for some rows only: seen once, a few or many times, or a class if the clone is expanded.

>TRBD1|TRBJ2-4|TRBV15|-
TGTGCCACCAGCAGGTCACGGGACAGGGTCTTGAGGGCCAAAAACATTCAGTACTTC
CATSRSRDRVLRAKNIQYF
>TRBD2|TRBJ2-3|TRBV12-3/TRBV12-4|medium-sized
TGTGCCAGCAGTTACGGGGGGGCCGGAGATACGCAGTATTTT
CASSYGGAGDTQYF
>-|TRBJ2-2|TRBV4-2|-
TGTGCCAGCAGCCAAGAGACAGACCGTGGGGAGCTGTTTTTT
CASSQETDRGELFF
>TRBD1|TRBJ2-2|TRBV24-1|many
TGTGCCACCAGTGACCCCCCCGGGACAGGGGGCGACCTTAACACCGGGGAGCTGTTTTTT
CATSDPPGTGGDLNTGELFF
>-|TRBJ2-3|TRBV6-5|few
TGTGCCGTCAATGGCGGGGCTAGCACAGATACGCAGTATTTT
CAVNGGASTDTQYF
>-|TRBJ2-1|TRBV24-1|few
TGTGCCACCAGTGACTCCGGGACCCCGGGCGACAATGAGCAGTTCTTC
CATSDSGTPGDNEQFF
>-|TRBJ2-5|TRBV7-6|-
TGTGCCAGCAGCTTAGAGCGTGGGCGACAGCAAGAGACCCAGTACTTC
CASSLERGRQQETQYF
>-|TRBJ2-1|TRBV7-9|-
TGTGCCAGCAGCTTCGACAATGAGCAGTTCTTC
CASSFDNEQFF
>-|TRBJ2-3|TRBV7-9|many
TGTGCCAGCAGCTTAGGAGGAGGGGCTAGCACAGATACGCAGTATTTT
CASSLGGGASTDTQYF
>TRBD1|TRBJ1-2|TRBV5-1|-
TGCGCCAGCAGCCCCGGGACAGGGTTGGACTATGGCTACACCTTC
CASSPGTGLDYGYTF
>TRBD1|TRBJ2-3|TRBV10-3|-
TGTGCCACCAGGCCCGGGACAGACACAGATACGCAGTATTTT
CATRPGTDTDTQYF
>-|TRBJ2-3|TRBV5-1|-
TGCGCCAGCAGCGATGGGGGGGCGGGGACGCAGTATTTT
CASSDGGAGTQYF
>-|TRBJ2-7|TRBV5-1|-
TGCGCCAGCAGCCCCTTACAGGGAAGCTCCTACGAGCAGTACTTC
CASSPLQGSSYEQYF
>TRBD1|TRBJ2-7|TRBV11-3|few
TGTGCCATTGACAGGGTTGGCTACGAGCAGTACTTC
CAIDRVGYEQYF
>TRBD1|TRBJ1-3|TRBV9|-
TGTGCCAGCAGCGCGCAGGGGGCGGCGGGAAACACCATATATTTT
CASSAQGAAGNTIYF
>TRBD2|TRBJ2-5|TRBV2|few
TGTGCCAGCAACGGGGGGTACCAAGAGACCCAGTACTTC
CASNGGYQETQYF
>-|TRBJ1-5|TRBV29-1|-
TGCAGCGTTGTATTGAGTGGCAATCAGCCCCAGCATTTT
CSVVLSGNQPQHF
>-|TRBJ1-1|TRBV7-2|few
TGTGCCAGCAATGGGGGGCAGGACACTGAAGCTTTCTTT
CASNGGQDTEAFF